The rows below give T cell receptor beta chains drawn from one sample of a study of T cells after yellow fever vaccination. TCRdb ran MiXCR on the 5' RACE reads and lists one entry per CDR3 protein. There are approximately 330,000 distinct CDR3 sequences in the sample; around 12% occur only once, and 2.5% to 4% lies in the top ten. Here the sequenced sample was CD4+ T cells sorted from PBMCs, taken 15 days after the yellow fever booster vaccination. These receptors were taken from a man aged 18 to 35 who received the YFV17D yellow fever vaccine. Each CDR3 is given with its conserved first and last residue. The D gene is left open where the match is weak. Rows may omit the clone size; those that give it use once, few, many or a size class.

.,TRBV28,TRBJ2-5,.,CASSHGVFQYF,TGTGCCAGCAGCCATGGGGTTTTCCAGTACTTC
.,TRBV27,TRBJ1-4,.,CASRGAGLVEKLFF,TGTGCCAGCAGGGGGGCAGGGCTTGTTGAAAAACTGTTTTTT
.,TRBV10-3,TRBJ2-1,TRBD2,CAISDRLAGTNEQFF,TGTGCCATCAGTGATCGTCTAGCGGGGACCAATGAGCAGTTCTTC
few,TRBV5-8,TRBJ2-2,TRBD2,CASSFRGESAGELFF,TGTGCCAGCAGCTTTCGGGGGGAAAGCGCCGGGGAGCTGTTTTTT
.,TRBV10-3,TRBJ1-2,TRBD1,CAISAGDRSPGYTF,TGTGCCATCAGTGCAGGGGACAGGTCCCCTGGCTACACCTTC
few,TRBV12-5,TRBJ2-1,TRBD1,CAGRALGGLYNEQFF,TGTGCTGGACGGGCGCTAGGGGGCCTATACAATGAGCAGTTCTTC
few,TRBV5-1,TRBJ2-7,TRBD1,CASALGQGAAEQYF,TGCGCCAGCGCCCTAGGGCAGGGGGCTGCCGAGCAGTACTTC
.,TRBV7-9,TRBJ1-4,.,CASSLDGGTQWKLFF,TGTGCCAGCAGCTTAGACGGGGGGACACAATGGAAACTGTTTTTT
many,TRBV5-1,TRBJ2-3,.,CASSLAAITDTQYF,TGCGCCAGCAGCTTAGCGGCTATCACAGATACGCAGTATTTT
.,TRBV20-1,TRBJ1-2,.,CSATSFNYGYTF,TGCAGTGCTACCAGTTTTAACTATGGCTACACCTTC
.,TRBV5-1,TRBJ1-1,.,CASSWGEQNTEAFF,TGCGCCAGCAGCTGGGGGGAACAGAACACTGAAGCTTTCTTT
few,TRBV30,TRBJ1-2,TRBD1,CAWSVQGYRYTF,TGTGCCTGGAGTGTACAGGGGTATCGATACACCTTC
.,TRBV10-3,TRBJ2-1,TRBD2,CAISEGEGREQYNEQFF,TGTGCCATCAGTGAGGGGGAGGGTAGAGAACAGTACAATGAGCAGTTCTTC
few,TRBV12-3/TRBV12-4,TRBJ2-1,.,CASRGVGGEQFF,TGTGCCAGCAGGGGGGTGGGCGGTGAGCAGTTCTTC
few,TRBV12-3/TRBV12-4,TRBJ2-1,.,CASSLFQFSSYNEQFF,TGTGCCAGCAGTTTATTCCAGTTCAGCTCCTACAATGAGCAGTTCTTC
few,TRBV7-2,TRBJ1-2,.,CASSQGTGGFNGYTF,TGTGCCAGCAGCCAAGGCACCGGGGGGTTTAATGGCTACACCTTC
many,TRBV30,TRBJ2-7,.,CAWQPGQGIVYEQYF,TGTGCCTGGCAGCCCGGGCAGGGCATCGTTTACGAGCAGTACTTC